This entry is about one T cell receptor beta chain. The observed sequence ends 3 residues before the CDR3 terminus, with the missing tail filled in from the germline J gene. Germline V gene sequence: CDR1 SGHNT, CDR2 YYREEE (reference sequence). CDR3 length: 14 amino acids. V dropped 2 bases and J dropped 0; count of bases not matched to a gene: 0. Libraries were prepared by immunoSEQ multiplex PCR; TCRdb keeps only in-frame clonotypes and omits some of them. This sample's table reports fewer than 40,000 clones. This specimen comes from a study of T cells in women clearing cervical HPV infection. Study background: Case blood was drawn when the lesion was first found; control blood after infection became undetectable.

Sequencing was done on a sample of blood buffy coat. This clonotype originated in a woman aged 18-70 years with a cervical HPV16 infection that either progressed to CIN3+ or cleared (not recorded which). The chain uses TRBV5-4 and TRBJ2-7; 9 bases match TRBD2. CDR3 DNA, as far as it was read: TGTGCCAGCAGCTTACTAGCGGGCTCCTACGAG. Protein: CASSLLAGSYE. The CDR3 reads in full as CASSLLAGSYEQYF.